This TCR beta chain was documented in a study of beta chain features in type 1 diabetes. General observations from the study: Among type 1 diabetes patients, VDJ junctions had fewer insertions and more deletions. Type 1 diabetes patients showed a moderate but significant shortening of TCRB CDR3s in all four CD4+ subsets.

Every isolated RNA sample was fully reverse transcribed, so sequencing captured expressed TCRB transcripts. Sequencing used immunoSEQ multiplex PCR; TCRdb keeps in-frame clones, though not all of them. Of over 150,000 clones listed, 6.5% to 9.5% were seen once; the top ten hold roughly 1%. There are 18 residues in the CDR3. CDR1 is SGHTS, CDR2 YDEGEE, per germline. The trim removed 5 bases at V and 2 bases at J, leaving 12 bases unmatched. A few counts support this clone. Its antigen is not known. Based on CD45RO/CCR7/CD25/CD127/CD95/CD27, CD4+ regulatory, stem cell-like memory, naive and central memory cells were sorted.

The chain is built from TRBV5-8 and TRBJ2-5, with 13 bases fitting TRBD2. This sequence was found in a woman aged 40 to 50 with type 1 diabetes. The material sequenced was central memory CD4+ T cells from blood. CDR3 sequence (DNA): TGTGCCAGCAGTTCTCCTCCGGGACTAGCGGGGTCACAAGAGACCCAGTACTTC. Amino acid sequence: CASSSPPGLAGSQETQYF.